The 27 T cell receptor beta chains below all came from one sample that was sequenced in a study of Ad26.COV2.S vaccination and SARS-CoV-2 variants (dated by TCRdb to the early 2020s). Reading the label with the study, this specimen's treatment or condition is: some 19 received Ad26.COV2.S at low or high dose, single or two shots; several received placebo; per-sample allocation not given. For vaccine and placebo recipients, repertoires were sequenced using samples collected on day 63 after the first injection. Libraries were made using the immunoSEQ multiplex PCR assay. Imported from immuneACCESS, the table was reduced by TCRdb to in-frame sequences with V and J called. These copies leave out some clones; in studies compared against another copy, an unresolved V gene accounts for under half, and the cause of the remainder is not known. This sample is represented by about 400,000 clones; roughly four fifths of them were singletons. The biggest ten clones account for about 8% of the sample.

The sequenced sample was peripheral blood, obtained in a trial of Ad26.COV2.S vaccine versus placebo. The receptors shown here come from a person between 18 and 65 years old who received the Ad26.COV2.S COVID-19 vaccine or a placebo.

J is TRBJ2-2 and V is TRBV27, with 8 bases matching TRBD2. The V segment lost 5 bases and the J segment 7 bases; nucleotides outside the gene matches: 12. Germline V gene data show CDR1 as MNHEY and CDR2 as SMNVEV (reference sequence). The CDR3 loop spans 16 amino acids. DNA for the CDR3: TGTGCCAGCAGTCCGTCCGGGGGGGAAAAAAACGGGGAGCTGTTTTTT. Protein: CASSPSGGEKNGELFF.

This clone has just a few counts. V usage is TRBV7-9 and J usage is TRBJ1-4; weak D call: TRBD1 (5 bases). In germline, CDR1 is SEHNR, CDR2 FQNEAQ (reference sequence). There are 15 residues in the CDR3. Between the trimmed V and J ends, which lost 6 bases and 2 bases, there was a span of 13 bases. In nucleotides, the CDR3 is TGTGCCAGCAGTACAAGGGGAGGGACTAATGAAAAACTGTTTTTT. Amino acid sequence: CASSTRGGTNEKLFF.

The V call is TRBV21-1, the J call TRBJ2-3. TRBV21-1 is designated a pseudogene. The CDR3 has 15 residues. The CDR3 here is CASSAGAGGTDTQYF. CDR3 DNA: TGTGCCAGCAGCGCGGGGGCAGGGGGTACAGATACGCAGTATTTT.

The chain couples TRBV6-5 to TRBJ1-2; D call uncertain. V lost 5 bases and J lost 4, with 17 bases in between. The CDR3 is made up of 15 amino acids. Germline V gene lookup returns CDR1 MNHEY and CDR2 SVGAGI. CDR3 DNA: TGTGCCAGCAGTCGAAAGGGTACTGGCTTCTATGGCTACACCTTC. Protein product: CASSRKGTGFYGYTF.

J is TRBJ2-1 and V is TRBV11-3; 9 positions match TRBD2. Germline CDR1 reads SGHNT; CDR2 reads YENEEA. The CDR3 extends over 20 amino acids. The junction had 17 bases not matched to a gene; V was cut back by 5 bases and J by 0 bases. This CDR3 reads CASSPYDAAGGGTSYNEQFF. CDR3 nucleotides: TGTGCCAGCAGCCCCTACGACGCAGCGGGAGGCGGCACCTCCTACAATGAGCAGTTCTTC.

The chain is built from TRBV29-1 and TRBJ1-2, with D unresolved. The CDR3 has 12 residues. The germline gives CDR1 SQVTM, CDR2 ANQGSEA. V dropped 3 bases and J dropped 2 bases, with 7 bases sitting between them. The CDR3 loop is CSVDSNNYGYTF. In DNA, the CDR3 is TGCAGCGTTGATAGTAACAACTATGGCTACACCTTC.

J is TRBJ2-1 and V is TRBV11-2, with a tentative D call TRBD2 (5 bases). Trimming left V 5 bases short and J 7 bases short, with 15 bases between. Germline V lookup: CDR1 SGHAT, CDR2 FQNNGV. The CDR3 runs to 14 residues. The CDR3, as DNA: TGTGCCAGCAGCCCGTTTGAGGGTTGGAATGAGCAGTTCTTC. This encodes CASSPFEGWNEQFF.

The DNA of the CDR3 is TGCGCCAGCAGCTTGGGTTGGGGGGCCGGGGCCAACGTCCTGACTTTC. It encodes CASSLGWGAGANVLTF. This chain joins TRBV5-1 and TRBJ2-6; D tentatively reads TRBD1 or TRBD2 (6 bases each). The CDR3 loop spans 16 amino acids. CDR1 is SGHRS, CDR2 YFSETQ, per germline. The germline V and J ends were trimmed by 0 bases and 4 bases, with 11 bases remaining between them.

This chain uses TRBV21-1 with TRBJ2-7; the listed D gene, TRBD1, was not tested against the DNA. TRBV21-1 has pseudogene status. This CDR3 has 16 amino acids. The CDR3 reads CASSKVQGTGHGEQYF. In DNA form, the CDR3 reads TGTGCCAGCAGCAAAGTCCAAGGGACAGGGCACGGCGAGCAGTACTTC.

V gene TRBV6-2 or TRBV6-3 combines with J gene TRBJ1-1, with unresolved D. The V gene's germline CDR1 is MNHEY and CDR2 SVGEGT. V was pared by 4 bases and J by 1 base, with 16 bases between. The CDR3 contains 16 residues. CDR3 bases: TGTGCCAGCAGTTCACGACTCGACCTCACGAACACTGAAGCTTTCTTT. Translating it yields CASSSRLDLTNTEAFF.

The genes are TRBV6-5 and TRBJ2-3; 8 bases line up with TRBD1. Germline V gives CDR1 MNHEY, CDR2 SVGAGI. The CDR3 extends over 14 amino acids. V lost 6 bases and J lost 10; bases outside the gene matches: 12. CDR3 nucleotide sequence: TGTGCCAGCAGACAGGGACAGGCACGGTGGTCGCAGTATTTT. This sequence encodes CASRQGQARWSQYF.

The CDR3 protein is CASSAQQVSGANVLTF. The DNA of the CDR3 is TGTGCCAGCAGTGCGCAACAGGTCTCTGGGGCCAACGTCCTGACTTTC. The chain uses TRBV6-1 and TRBJ2-6, with D possibly TRBD1 on 5 matching bases. The germline gives CDR1 MNHNS, CDR2 SASEGT. V lost 4 bases to trimming and J lost 0 bases, with 10 bases between them. The length of the CDR3 is 16 residues.

This chain connects TRBV5-5 to TRBJ1-2; D not certain. Germline CDR1 SGHKS, CDR2 YYEKEE (reference sequence). Trimming removed 4 bases at V and 4 bases at J, with 8 bases between. CDR3 length: 12 amino acids. This CDR3 reads CASSTTSYGYTF. The CDR3 DNA is TGTGCCAGCAGCACGACGAGCTATGGCTACACCTTC.

This sequence joins TRBV5-6 and TRBJ1-2; the match to TRBD1 covers 7 bases. This CDR3 is 14 amino acids long. V lost 3 bases to trimming and J lost 5 bases; unmatched junction nucleotides: 7. CDR1 is SGHDT, CDR2 YYEEEE, per germline. The CDR3 loop reads CASSSPTGKYGYTF. The CDR3, as DNA: TGTGCCAGCAGCTCCCCGACAGGGAAGTATGGCTACACCTTC.

The chain couples TRBV7-2 to TRBJ1-3; D call uncertain. The CDR3 length is 14 residues. Trimming shortened V by 1 base and J by 3 bases, and 7 bases separated the two germline ends. The germline V gene has CDR1 SGHTA and CDR2 FQGNSA. The CDR3 nucleotides read TGTGCCAGCAGCTTAGTTGCAGATGGAAACACCATATATTTT. Encoded protein: CASSLVADGNTIYF. The entire variable domain, with the rest obtained from reference TRBV7-2 and TRBJ1-3, is as follows: GAGVSQSPSNKVTEKGKDVELRCDPISGHTALYWYRQSLGQGLEFLIYFQGNSAPDKSGLPSDRFSAERTGGSVSTLTIQRTQQEDSAVYLCASSLVADGNTIYFGEGSWLTVV.

The chain combines TRBV29-1 with TRBJ2-1; the D gene is possibly TRBD1 (7 bases). The CDR3 is 17 amino acids. Germline V gene lookup returns CDR1 SQVTM and CDR2 ANQGSEA. The ends were cut back, 4 bases at V and 1 base at J, with 20 bases in the middle. Here the CDR3 DNA reads TGCAGCGTTGCAGGGGGGACCTACCCCTTTTCCTACAATGAGCAGTTCTTC. Amino acids: CSVAGGTYPFSYNEQFF.

The chain has TRBV5-1 and TRBJ2-7; D unresolved. Germline values: CDR1 SGHRS, CDR2 YFSETQ. V lost 0 bases to trimming and J lost 1 base, with 11 bases between them. The CDR3 runs to 15 residues. In DNA, the CDR3 is TGCGCCAGCAGCTTGGGGATTCTTGAGTCCTACGAGCAGTACTTC. This translates into CASSLGILESYEQYF.

The rearrangement uses TRBV19 and TRBJ2-7; D is possibly TRBD1 or TRBD2 (6 bases each). Germline-derived CDR1 and CDR2 are LNHDA and SQIVND (reference sequence). Deletions cut 7 bases from V and 2 bases from J, with 21 bases between. This CDR3 comprises 16 residues. The CDR3 reads CASTPVGGAKPYEQYF. CDR3 bases: TGTGCCAGTACTCCAGTGGGGGGCGCAAAACCCTACGAGCAGTACTTC. Filled out from reference TRBV19 and TRBJ2-7, the complete variable domain reads DGGITQSPKYLFRKEGQNVTLSCEQNLNHDAMYWYRQDPGQGLRLIYYSQIVNDFQKGDIAEGYSVSREKKESFPLTVTSAQKNPTAFYLCASTPVGGAKPYEQYFGPGTRLTVT.

The J gene is TRBJ2-3, the V gene TRBV7-2; possibly TRBD1 for D (6 bases). CDR1 SGHTA and CDR2 FQGNSA come from the germline V gene. This CDR3 is 15 amino acids long. The germline V and J ends were trimmed by 5 bases and 2 bases, with 14 bases remaining between them. The CDR3 coding sequence is TGTGCCAGCAGCAGCCAGACAGGCCCCACAGATACGCAGTATTTT. It codes for CASSSQTGPTDTQYF. The variable domain in full, completed from reference TRBV7-2 and TRBJ2-3, reads GAGVSQSPSNKVTEKGKDVELRCDPISGHTALYWYRQSLGQGLEFLIYFQGNSAPDKSGLPSDRFSAERTGGSVSTLTIQRTQQEDSAVYLCASSSQTGPTDTQYFGPGTRLTVL.

The chain employs TRBV10-2 and TRBJ1-1, with D hard to call. Per the germline V gene, CDR1 is WSHSY and CDR2 is SAAADI. V was shortened by 6 bases and J by 3 bases, with 11 bases between the two germline ends. This CDR3 contains 13 residues. DNA of the CDR3: TGCGCCAGCAGGCCGGACGGGGACACTGAAGCTTTCTTT. This translates into CASRPDGDTEAFF.

The V and J genes are TRBV6-5 and TRBJ2-5; D may be TRBD2 (6 bases). With 4 bases removed from V and 4 bases from J, the gap between germline ends came to 16 bases. The germline V gene encodes CDR1 MNHEY and CDR2 SVGAGI. The CDR3 loop spans 15 amino acids. The CDR3 sequence: CASSSQGLLIETQYF. The CDR3 coding sequence is TGTGCCAGCAGTTCCCAGGGACTCCTCATAGAGACCCAGTACTTC.

The genes are TRBV5-1 and TRBJ2-1; the match to TRBD2 covers 13 bases. The germline CDR1 and CDR2 sequences are SGHRS and YFSETQ. The CDR3 covers 15 residues. The J segment lost 6 bases and the V segment lost 4 bases, leaving 4 bases of the junction unmatched. The CDR3 loop reads CASSLLAGGPNEQFF. In DNA, the CDR3 is TGCGCCAGCAGCCTACTAGCGGGGGGGCCCAATGAGCAGTTCTTC.

The rearrangement joins TRBV6-5 to TRBJ2-3, with TRBD1 matching over 10 bases. Germline values: CDR1 MNHEY, CDR2 SVGAGI. CDR3 length: 14 residues. V shed 10 bases, J shed 1 base, and the junction held 5 bases outside the gene matches. CDR3 loop: CATRQGARTDTQYF. DNA of the CDR3: TGTGCCACCCGACAGGGGGCGCGCACAGATACGCAGTATTTT.

This clone occurred a few times. The chain recombines TRBV7-3 with TRBJ2-7, with D uncertain. The V end was cut by 3 bases, the J end by 2 bases, with 8 bases between. CDR1 and CDR2 from the germline V gene are SGHTA and FQGTGA. This CDR3 is built from 13 residues. In nucleotides, the CDR3 is TGTGCCAGCAGCTTGACTGATGCCTACGAGCAGTACTTC. This gives the protein CASSLTDAYEQYF.

The chain couples TRBV19 to TRBJ2-7; D gene uncertain. The germline CDR1 and CDR2 sequences are LNHDA and SQIVND (reference sequence). The ends were cut back, 10 bases at V and 2 bases at J, with 12 bases in the middle. The CDR3 spans 12 residues. As DNA, the CDR3 is TGTGCCACCGGGCCCGGCCCCTACGAGCAGTACTTC. Translation gives CATGPGPYEQYF.

The chain has TRBV7-2 and TRBJ2-7, with TRBD2 matching 11 bases. The CDR3 has 14 residues. Losses at the gene ends were 5 bases for V and 2 bases for J; bases not matched to a gene: 2. CDR1 is SGHTA, CDR2 FQGNSA, per germline. This CDR3 is CASSRSGGAYEQYF. Here the CDR3 DNA reads TGTGCCAGCAGCCGTAGCGGGGGGGCCTACGAGCAGTACTTC.

The rearrangement uses TRBV19 and TRBJ1-1; 10 bases line up with TRBD1. Germline V gives CDR1 LNHDA, CDR2 SQIVND (reference sequence). J was trimmed by 4 bases and V by 1 base; bases with no gene match: 3. CDR3 length equals 15 residues. CDR3 in DNA: TGTGCCAGTAGTATAGGGACAGGGGGTGGCACTGAAGCTTTCTTT. Translation gives CASSIGTGGGTEAFF.